This TCR beta chain was recovered during a study of beta chain features in type 1 diabetes. Points from the study as a whole: There was a moderate but significant shortening of TCRB CDR3s in all four CD4+ subsets of Type 1 diabetes patients. PCR, the amplification step, might favor shorter templates, equally in patients and controls.

Reverse transcribing all isolated RNA meant expressed TCRB transcripts were sequenced. Sequencing was performed with immunoSEQ multiplex PCR; in TCRdb, only in-frame clones are kept and a portion is missing. The sample yields hundreds of thousands of clones, 11% to 15% seen once. This clone has a handful of counts. The antigen is unknown. The sample was naive CD4+ T cells from blood. This TCR was sampled from a man aged 18 to 30 with type 1 diabetes.

DNA of the CDR3: TGTGCCAGCAGCAAAGACCCCGGGGTCGATGAGCAGTTCTTC. Translation gives CASSKDPGVDEQFF. This chain joins TRBV21-1 and TRBJ2-1; the table gives TRBD2 as D, unverified against the DNA. TRBV21-1 has pseudogene status. There are 14 residues in the CDR3.